This entry concerns a single T cell receptor (beta chain). The antigen is undetermined. This sample is drawn from a study of response to subunit inactivated influenza vaccine. Findings and caveats of the study: Few additional T cells are recruited per seasonal influenza vaccination, authors suggested.

A single record per CDR3 protein comes from TCRdb applying MiXCR to the RT-PCR reads. This sample has approximately 530,000 distinct CDR3 sequences, with 7.6% found just once. CDR3 size: 14 residues. Germline V CDR1 and CDR2: MDHEN, SYDVKM. Trimming left V 3 bases short and J 9 bases short, with 15 bases between. The receptor was derived from a man aged 50 to 69 who received an inactivated influenza vaccine. Sample: PBMCs from blood, taken less than 30 months after vaccination. The genes are TRBV28 and TRBJ2-1; no reliable D call. CDR3 protein: CASSFSARYGEQFF. CDR3 coding DNA: TGTGCCAGCAGTTTCTCGGCCCGGTACGGTGAGCAGTTCTTC. The entire variable domain, with the rest obtained from reference TRBV28 and TRBJ2-1, is as follows: DVKVTQSSRYLVKRTGEKVFLECVQDMDHENMFWYRQDPGLGLRLIYFSYDVKMKEKGDIPEGYSVSREKKERFSLILESASTNQTSMYLCASSFSARYGEQFFGPGTRLTVL.